One sample yielded the 7 T cell receptor beta chains listed below, sequenced in a study of cytomegalovirus exposure and HLA in healthy donors. This PCR relied on a set of 60 Vbeta primers and 13 Jbeta primers. Profiled with immunoSEQ multiplex PCR; TCRdb holds only in-frame clones, not every one. Of roughly 110,000 clones in the sample, around three quarters were seen once. What was sequenced was PBMCs. Receptors originate from a woman between 45 and 65 years old in good health and CMV-seropositive.

This clone appeared a single time. CDR3 sequence: CAWSSGTGNYEQYF. The CDR3, as DNA: TGTGCCTGGAGCTCCGGGACAGGGAACTACGAGCAGTACTTC. This rearrangement joins TRBV30 to TRBJ2-7; 9 nucleotides agree with TRBD1. With 3 bases clipped from V and 3 bases from J, the junction kept 6 bases outside the gene matches. The V gene's germline CDR1 is GTSNPN and CDR2 SVGIG (reference sequence). The CDR3 has 14 residues.

This chain links TRBV28 with TRBJ2-7; 8 bases are a match to TRBD1. This CDR3 comprises 13 residues. The germline V gene encodes CDR1 MDHEN and CDR2 SYDVKM. The ends lost 7 bases at V and 1 base at J; junction bases unmatched: 3. CDR3 sequence reads: CASTTGGSYEQYF. In nucleotides, the CDR3 is TGTGCCAGCACCACAGGGGGATCCTACGAGCAGTACTTC.

This clone was found a few times. This chain joins TRBV18 and TRBJ2-7, with D perhaps matching TRBD2 (5 bases). Trimming took 3 bases from V and 3 from J, leaving 9 bases between them. Germline loops: CDR1 KGHSH, CDR2 LQKENI. The CDR3 has 13 residues. Written as DNA, the CDR3 is TGTGCCAGCTCACCTCGCCGGGGCTACGAGCAGTACTTC. Amino acids: CASSPRRGYEQYF.

The chain couples TRBV21-1 to TRBJ1-6; the D call in the table, TRBD1, was not verified against the DNA. TRBV21-1 is described as a pseudogene. The CDR3 extends over 16 amino acids. The CDR3 DNA sequence: TGTGCCAGCAGCAACCACGCGGACAGGACTCAATCACCCCTCCACTTT. This encodes CASSNHADRTQSPLHF.

This chain uses TRBV13 with TRBJ2-2, with D unresolved. The CDR3 has 16 amino acids. With 3 bases removed from V and 0 bases from J, the gap between germline ends came to 11 bases. CDR1 is PRHDT, CDR2 FYEKMQ, per germline (reference sequence). The CDR3 region is CASSFYIRANTGELFF. The CDR3 coding sequence is TGTGCCAGCAGCTTTTACATACGGGCGAACACCGGGGAGCTGTTTTTT.

CDR3 DNA: TGTGCCAGCAGCCCCCATCACACCGGGGAGCTGTTTTTT. The encoded protein is CASSPHHTGELFF. V gene TRBV5-5 combines with J gene TRBJ2-2; D is ambiguous. Trimming took 4 bases from V and 3 from J, leaving 7 bases between them. CDR3 length: 13 residues. The germline V gene has CDR1 SGHKS and CDR2 YYEKEE (reference sequence).

The rearrangement links TRBV27 to TRBJ1-6; possibly TRBD1 for D (5 bases). This CDR3 has 12 amino acids. The V end was cut by 3 bases, the J end by 14 bases, with 11 bases between. CDR1 and CDR2 from the germline V gene are MNHEY and SMNVEV (reference sequence). In DNA form, the CDR3 reads TGTGCCAGCAGTTTGCAGGGTTTATCCCTCCACTTT. It yields the protein CASSLQGLSLHF.